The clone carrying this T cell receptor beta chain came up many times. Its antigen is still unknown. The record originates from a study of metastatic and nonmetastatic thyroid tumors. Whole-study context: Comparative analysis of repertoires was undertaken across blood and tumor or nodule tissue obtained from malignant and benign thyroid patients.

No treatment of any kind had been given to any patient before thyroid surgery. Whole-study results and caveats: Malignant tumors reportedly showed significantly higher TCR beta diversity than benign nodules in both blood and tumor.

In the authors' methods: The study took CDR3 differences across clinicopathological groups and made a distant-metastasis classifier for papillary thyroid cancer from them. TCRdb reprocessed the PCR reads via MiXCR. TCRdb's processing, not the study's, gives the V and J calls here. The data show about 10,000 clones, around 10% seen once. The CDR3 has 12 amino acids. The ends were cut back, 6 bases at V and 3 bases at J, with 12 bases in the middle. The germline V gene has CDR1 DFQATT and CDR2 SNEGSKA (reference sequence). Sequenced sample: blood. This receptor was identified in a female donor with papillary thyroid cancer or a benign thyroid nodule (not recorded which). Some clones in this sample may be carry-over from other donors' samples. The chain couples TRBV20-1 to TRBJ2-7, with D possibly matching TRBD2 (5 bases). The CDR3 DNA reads TGCAGTGCGAGATTAGCGAGCTACGAGCAGTACTTC. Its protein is CSARLASYEQYF.